This T cell receptor beta chain was obtained from a study of graft-versus-host responses after intestinal transplantation. About this clone: Its antigen remains unidentified.

Whole-study findings and limits: Clonal ratios of graft-versus-host to host-versus-graft in allografts were high for patients exhibiting graft-donor T cell macrochimerism.

V was pared by 4 bases and J by 3 bases, with 6 bases of the junction left unmatched. The CDR3 contains 15 residues. Germline loops: CDR1 ENHRY, CDR2 SYGVKD. Clones were read by immunoSEQ multiplex PCR, and TCRdb kept only the in-frame ones, dropping some. The sample shows some 140,000 clones, 80% to 95% of them seen only once. The starting material was unstimulated CD4+ T cells sorted from spleen or lymph node cells, obtained before intestinal transplant. This TCR was recovered from a human donor who received an intestinal transplant. The chain recombines TRBV10-3 with TRBJ2-3; the match to TRBD2 covers 8 bases. The CDR3 sequence is CAISVRASGTDTQYF. As DNA, the CDR3 is TGTGCCATCAGTGTAAGGGCTAGCGGGACAGATACGCAGTATTTT.